A single sample is the source of the 16 T cell receptor beta chains below, sequenced in a study of T-cell reconstitution after alpha-beta-depleted transplantation in children. Preparing the TCRbeta library involved the use of unique molecular identifiers. TCRdb re-called the PCR reads with MiXCR, one entry per CDR3 protein. The sample has about 830,000 distinct CDR3 sequences; roughly 15% are singletons. The material was PBMCs, mostly from graft donor cells, obtained 360 days after TCRalphabeta/CD19-depleted stem cell transplant. Receptor source: a male patient between 5 and 17 years old who had a stem cell transplant for acute lymphoblastic leukemia, so the T cells may come from the graft donor.

The chain carries TRBV5-1 and TRBJ1-3, with a tentative D call TRBD1 (6 bases). The CDR3 contains 15 residues. Germline CDR1 SGHRS, CDR2 YFSETQ. V lost 4 bases, J lost 0 bases, and 11 bases lay in between. CDR3 region: CASSNLTGSGNTIYF. DNA of the CDR3: TGCGCCAGCAGCAACCTGACAGGCTCTGGAAACACCATATATTTT.

This clonotype was counted only a few times. This rearrangement joins TRBV14 to TRBJ2-7; D not resolved. CDR3 length: 14 amino acids. CDR1 and CDR2 from the germline V gene are SGHDN and FVKESK. Trimming cost V 1 base and J 2 bases, with 9 bases left between them. As DNA, the CDR3 is TGTGCCAGCAGCCAAGGCGCCTTTACCTACGAGCAGTACTTC. Translated, it gives CASSQGAFTYEQYF.

The chain couples TRBV20-1 to TRBJ2-3, with 7 nucleotides matching TRBD1. The CDR3 runs 17 residues. Germline trimming cut 6 bases from V and 3 bases from J; bases unmatched to any gene: 18. CDR1 is DFQATT and CDR2 is SNEGSKA in the germline V gene (reference sequence). The chain's CDR3 is CSALDIQGKVWTDTQYF. In nucleotides, the CDR3 is TGCAGTGCCTTAGATATACAGGGGAAGGTGTGGACAGATACGCAGTATTTT.

The chain employs TRBV5-1 and TRBJ2-7; TRBD1 aligns across 9 bases. The CDR3 consists of 16 residues. CDR1 and CDR2 (germline): SGHRS, YFSETQ. J gave up 4 bases and V 4 bases, and 12 bases lay outside the gene matches. The CDR3: CASSGGQGPFPYEQYF. CDR3 nucleotide sequence: TGCGCCAGCAGCGGGGGACAGGGTCCCTTTCCTTACGAGCAGTACTTC.

This clonotype was seen a handful of times. The chain couples TRBV5-6 to TRBJ2-1; 7 nucleotides match TRBD2. The CDR3 extends over 15 amino acids. Trimming removed 3 bases from V and 8 bases from J; junction bases left unmatched: 11. Germline V CDR1 and CDR2: SGHDT, YYEEEE. The CDR3 DNA sequence: TGTGCCAGCAGCTACCTAGCGGAGGGGAAGGATGAGCAGTTCTTC. It is translated as CASSYLAEGKDEQFF.

In its sample, this clonotype was seen a few times. The V and J genes are TRBV11-1 and TRBJ2-1, with 8 bases identical to TRBD2. CDR1 and CDR2 from the germline V gene are SGHAT and FQDESV (reference sequence). V shed 7 bases, J shed 4 bases, and the junction held 12 bases outside the gene matches. CDR3 size: 16 residues. In DNA form, the CDR3 reads TGTGCCAGCACCTTTTGGGGTAGCGGGGCTTACAATGAGCAGTTCTTC. Translation gives CASTFWGSGAYNEQFF.

This clonotype was seen a few times. V usage is TRBV27 and J usage is TRBJ1-2; no clear D. CDR3 length: 13 residues. V was cut by 1 base and J by 4 bases, with 7 bases left in between. Germline assignment: CDR1 MNHEY and CDR2 SMNVEV (reference sequence). CDR3 sequence reads: CASSLFNGYGYTF. As DNA, the CDR3 is TGTGCCAGCAGTTTATTCAACGGCTATGGCTACACCTTC.

This clonotype was found a few times. The rearrangement uses TRBV4-2 and TRBJ2-7, with TRBD2 identical over 11 bases. The J segment lost 2 bases and the V segment lost 6 bases, leaving 12 bases of the junction unmatched. From germline, CDR1 is LGHNA and CDR2 YNFKEQ. The CDR3 is 17 amino acids. CDR3 protein: CASSRLLAGGGAYEQYF. The CDR3 DNA is TGTGCCAGCAGTCGTTTGCTAGCGGGAGGAGGGGCCTACGAGCAGTACTTC.

As to this clonotype: This could be a read error, since a much larger clone is one nucleotide away. The rearrangement uses TRBV2 and TRBJ2-1; 7 bases are shared with TRBD2. In germline, CDR1 is SNHLY, CDR2 FYNNEI. The CDR3 extends over 14 amino acids. The CDR3 coding sequence is TGTGCCAGCAGTAACCAGCGGGGCTACAATGGGCAGTTCTTC. It encodes CASSNQRGYNGQFF.

This clonotype was picked up a small number of times. V usage is TRBV5-1 and J usage is TRBJ2-2; TRBD2 agrees at 12 bases. CDR1 and CDR2 from the germline V gene are SGHRS and YFSETQ. The CDR3 has 17 amino acids. V shed 4 bases, J shed 5 bases, and the junction held 9 bases outside the gene matches. CDR3 residues: CASSPLLAGGGTGELFF. For the CDR3, the DNA is TGCGCCAGCAGCCCACTACTAGCGGGAGGAGGAACCGGGGAGCTGTTTTTT.

The gene calls are TRBV7-2 and TRBJ2-3, with TRBD2 identical over 7 bases. The V gene end was trimmed by 1 base and the J gene end by 7 bases; junction bases not matched to a gene: 11. Germline CDR1 is SGHTA and CDR2 is FQGNSA. The CDR3 extends over 16 amino acids. The CDR3 nucleotides are TGTGCCAGCAGCTTAGACTCGGGACTAAAATGGAATACGCAGTATTTT. Protein: CASSLDSGLKWNTQYF.

This clonotype was counted many times. V is TRBV28 and J is TRBJ1-2; maybe TRBD1 (5 bases). Trimming stripped 3 bases from V and 0 bases from J, with 8 bases between. This CDR3 has 14 amino acids. Germline V lookup: CDR1 MDHEN, CDR2 SYDVKM. CDR3 region: CASSFQGSNYGYTF. CDR3 bases: TGTGCCAGCAGTTTTCAGGGCTCTAACTATGGCTACACCTTC.

This clonotype was counted only a few times. The chain employs TRBV3-1 and TRBJ2-7, with 7 bases matching TRBD2. The germline CDR1 and CDR2 sequences are LGHDT and YNNKEL (reference sequence). CDR3 length: 14 residues. The V gene end was trimmed by 1 base and the J gene end by 3 bases; junction bases not matched to a gene: 3. CDR3 protein: CASSQAGGGYEQYF. The CDR3, as DNA: TGTGCCAGCAGCCAAGCTGGGGGGGGCTACGAGCAGTACTTC.

This clonotype has a handful of counts. The junction does not match germline at one end; this may be a read error. CDR3 bases: TGTGCCAGCAGTGAGGACCCCTCCCACGAGCAGTACTTC. Amino acid sequence: CASSEDPSHEQYF. V usage is TRBV2 and J usage is TRBJ2-7, with D unclear. This CDR3 region has 13 residues. CDR1 is SNHLY and CDR2 is FYNNEI in the germline V gene.

This clonotype has only a few counts. CDR3 protein: CASSLNSLRDRTDTQYF. CDR3 bases: TGTGCCAGCAGCTTAAATTCTCTGCGGGACAGGACAGATACGCAGTATTTT. The rearrangement joins TRBV7-9 to TRBJ2-3; 8 nucleotides match TRBD1. The CDR3 covers 17 residues. J gave up 3 bases and V 2 bases, and 10 bases lay outside the gene matches. Germline values: CDR1 SEHNR, CDR2 FQNEAQ (reference sequence).

This clonotype was picked up many times. The chain combines TRBV29-1 with TRBJ2-3; 8 bases match TRBD2. After removal of 7 bases from V and 2 bases from J, the junction contained 5 bases not matched to a gene. Germline V lookup: CDR1 SQVTM, CDR2 ANQGSEA. The CDR3 has 13 residues. In nucleotides, the CDR3 is TGCAGCGGTAGCGGGATTCACACAGATACGCAGTATTTT. The encoded protein is CSGSGIHTDTQYF.